What follows is one TCR beta chain and its context. This clone was recorded once. The antigen this receptor binds is unknown. No base-level quality is on record; no much larger clone is a single base apart. The CDR1 and CDR2 encoded by the germline V gene (reference sequence) are WNHNN and SYGVQD. The V and J ends are trimmed by 3 bases and 6 bases, leaving 11 bases between them. Reading from cysteine to phenylalanine, the CDR3 counts 13 amino acids. Only the CDR3 region is kept as DNA, spanning 39 bases read in frame from base 1. TCR CDR3 regions were amplified from genomic DNA by multiplex PCR using the deep immunoSEQ assay. Extracted genomic DNA from each cell subset was spread evenly across all wells of several immunoSEQ 96-well plates, with each plate serving as a replicate. For sorted subsets, around 0.2 ug genomic DNA, equal to tens of thousands of T cell genomes, was loaded into each replicate PCR. Purified libraries were quantified with a Qubit 3.0 fluorometer, sized on a Bioanalyzer 2100, and re-quantified with the KAPA Library Quantification kit. Every immunoSEQ 96-well plate was sequenced on a separate single-read 150-cycle Illumina NextSeq 550 flow cell. On the study's bioinformatics: Because the immunoSEQ output included only junctional sequences and no quality scores, the filtering could not be the same as the filtering used for full-length reads. Sequences were annotated with PyIR, a Python wrapper for IgBLAST v1.9, and V/J genes and CDR3 were assigned using IMGT germline references. Any read was removed if the V/J assignment was weak (E-value above 1e-6), the CDR3 was missing, or the read contained stop codons, out-of-frame junctions, or ambiguous translated residues. V3J clonotypes were defined as sequences sharing an identical inferred V gene, J gene, and CDR3 amino acid sequence. The percentage overlap between two repertoires was calculated by dividing the number of shared unique clonotypes by the size of the smaller repertoire. Repertoire richness was assessed with RTK rarefaction, the Chao1 estimator, and Recon v2.1 estimates of unobserved clonotypes. Generation probabilities for all TCRbeta clonotypes obtained by the gDNA method from a few donors were computed using OLGA. TCRdb limited this immuneACCESS table to in-frame rearrangements with V and J called. A share of clones is missing; checked studies link under half to unresolved V genes, and the rest is unexplained. V and J calls and clone size come straight from that table; D and trimming were deduced from the DNA. The sample has 650,000 to 800,000 clones on record, roughly two thirds of them singletons. The top ten clones comprise approximately 2% of the sample.

Donors were healthy HIV-negative adults with no recently reported acute infections or vaccinations. All donors were Caucasian adults living in Nashville, Tennessee, USA. CD4+ T cells were enriched by magnetic negative selection; naive cells were then positively selected on CD45RA, and the negative fraction formed the memory subset. Blood was obtained by leukapheresis, after which PBMCs were separated by Ficoll-Histopaque density gradient centrifugation and cryopreserved in liquid nitrogen vapor phase. Analytical flow cytometry was used to check the purity and quantity of each magnetically sorted T cell population. Genomic DNA was isolated from each sorted fraction and quantified by UV absorbance on a Nanodrop 2000c. The entry originates in a study of shared clonotypes between healthy human individuals (dated by TCRdb to about 2020). About the full investigation: The cohort comprised a couple of women and a few men aged 18 to 49 years. For each donor, three plates each were used for CD4 naive and CD4 memory, two plates were used for CD8 naive, and one plate was used for CD8 memory. To estimate repertoire size and how much clonotypes are shared between individuals, the study performed deep sequencing of blood TCR repertoires from 4 to 6 healthy adults. Different laboratories and diverse techniques were used to prepare libraries and sequence TCR repertoires, to increase sequencing depth and limit assay-specific biases. Each donor's leukapheresis produced roughly between roughly 0.94 and 9.5 billion PBMCs. The full study reports these points: Rarefaction of sorted-subset datasets indicated incomplete sequencing despite the large sequencing depth. Compared with non-shared clonotypes, clonotypes shared by all four sorted-subset donors had higher generation probabilities. The genetic and exposure-history diversity represented was limited by the small number of donors. Naive subsets generally had larger estimated clonotype richness than memory subsets did. Across four donors, approximately 5% of naive CD4, roughly 3.4% of naive CD8, 2.3% of memory CD4, and over 0.35% of memory CD8 clonotypes were shared. Pairwise subsampling indicated that sequencing depth was expected to affect the degree of clonotype sharing among donors. Sampling was limited to blood, and TCR repertoires in tissue likely differ from TCR repertoires in blood.

The chain is made from TRBV10-1 and TRBJ1-1; matching of 6 bases hints at TRBD1 as the D gene. The sequencing input was memory CD4+ T cells sorted from blood. The cell subset or site tag for this specimen amounts to: CD45RA-negative fraction. The sequence derives from a woman under 40 in good health. The DNA sequence is TGCGCCAGCAGTGACAGGGGAGCGGCTGAAGCTTTCTTT. Its protein reads: CASSDRGAAEAFF.